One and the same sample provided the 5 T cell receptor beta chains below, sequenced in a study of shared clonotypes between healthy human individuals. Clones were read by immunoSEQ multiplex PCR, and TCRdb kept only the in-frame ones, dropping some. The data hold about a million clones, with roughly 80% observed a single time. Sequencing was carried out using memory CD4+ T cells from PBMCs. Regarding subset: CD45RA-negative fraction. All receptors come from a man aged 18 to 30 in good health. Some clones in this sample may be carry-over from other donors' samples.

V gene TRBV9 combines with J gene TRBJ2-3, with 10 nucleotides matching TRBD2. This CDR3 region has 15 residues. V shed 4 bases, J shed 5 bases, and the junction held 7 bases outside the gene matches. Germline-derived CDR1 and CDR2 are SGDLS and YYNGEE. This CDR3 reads CASSPRLAGGDTQYF. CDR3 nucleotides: TGTGCCAGCAGCCCCCGACTAGCGGGTGGAGATACGCAGTATTTT.

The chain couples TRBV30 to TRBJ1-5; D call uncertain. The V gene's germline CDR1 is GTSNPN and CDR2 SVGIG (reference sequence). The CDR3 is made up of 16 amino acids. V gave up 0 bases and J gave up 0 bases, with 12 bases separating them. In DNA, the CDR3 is TGTGCCTGGAGTGTAGGCGGAGCTAATAGCAATCAGCCCCAGCATTTT. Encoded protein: CAWSVGGANSNQPQHF.

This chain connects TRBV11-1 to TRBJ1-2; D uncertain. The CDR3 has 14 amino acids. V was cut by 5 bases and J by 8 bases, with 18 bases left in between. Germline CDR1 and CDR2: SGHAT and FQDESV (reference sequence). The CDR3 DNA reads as TGTGCCAGCAGCGGACCGGCCGGGGTAGAAGGCTACACCTTC. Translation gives CASSGPAGVEGYTF.

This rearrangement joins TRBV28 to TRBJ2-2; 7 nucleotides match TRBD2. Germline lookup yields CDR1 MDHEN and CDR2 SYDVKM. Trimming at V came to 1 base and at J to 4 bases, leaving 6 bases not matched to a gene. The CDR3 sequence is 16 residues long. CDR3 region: CASSLYPGGSTGELFF. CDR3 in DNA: TGTGCCAGCAGTTTATACCCGGGAGGTTCCACCGGGGAGCTGTTTTTT.

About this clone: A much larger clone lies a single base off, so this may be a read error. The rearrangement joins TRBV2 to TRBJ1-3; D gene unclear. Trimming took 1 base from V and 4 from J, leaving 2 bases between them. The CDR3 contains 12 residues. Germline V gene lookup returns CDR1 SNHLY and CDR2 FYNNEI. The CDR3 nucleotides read TGTGCCAGCAGTGAAGAGGGAAACACCATATATTTT. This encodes CASSEEGNTIYF.